The present entry profiles one T cell receptor (beta chain) with its context. Its specificity is not known. CD8 cells classed as naive were CD45RO-negative and positively selected for CCR7, excluding terminally differentiated effector memory CD45RA+ cells. All participating donors were Caucasian adults from Nashville, Tennessee. The data derive from a study of shared clonotypes between healthy human individuals. Whole-study results and caveats: Several donors shared roughly 5% of their naive CD4 clonotypes.

Once extracted for a subset, genomic DNA was divided evenly among several immunoSEQ plates. Clones were sequenced by immunoSEQ multiplex PCR, and TCRdb holds only the in-frame ones, with some missing. The data hold roughly 550,000 clones, with around 95% observed a single time. There are 12 residues in the CDR3. The V end was cut by 5 bases, the J end by 7 bases, with 8 bases between. Germline values: CDR1 MNHEY, CDR2 SMNVEV (reference sequence). The sequence was obtained from a woman aged 25 to 39 in good health. The chain links TRBV27 to TRBJ2-2; D is ambiguous. Sequencing was done on a sample of naive CD8+ T cells sorted from blood. CDR3 amino acids: CASSPLGGELFF. The CDR3 DNA follows: TGTGCCAGCAGTCCCCTGGGCGGGGAGCTGTTTTTT.